The clone carrying this T cell receptor beta chain has just a few counts. Germline-derived CDR1 and CDR2 are MNHEY and SVGEGT. The V and J ends lost 5 bases and 1 base, in that order; junction bases with no gene match: 14. There are 18 residues in the CDR3. These data are taken from a study of blood T cell repertoires in COVID-19. Only in-frame clones appear in the TCRdb table, and some are missing; sequencing was by immunoSEQ multiplex PCR. The table shows 60,000 or so clones, with around 90% occurring only once. This receptor was obtained from a human donor with active COVID-19. The donor label of this sample is uncertain. What was sequenced was peripheral blood. This chain uses TRBV6-2 or TRBV6-3 with TRBJ2-7; 10 bases are shared with TRBD2. CDR3 residues: CASSGRGGLAGASYEQYF. CDR3 bases: TGTGCCAGCAGTGGACGAGGAGGTCTAGCGGGAGCATCCTACGAGCAGTACTTC.